These 10 T cell receptor beta chains originate from one sample sequenced in a study of OX40 agonist ivuxolimab in advanced cancers. The method behind the library was the immunoSEQ multiplex PCR assay. In TCRdb, the immuneACCESS table is reduced to in-frame sequences with V and J assigned. These tables do not hold every clone; where another copy was compared, an unresolved V gene accounts for under half, and the others remain unexplained. Within this sample are about 95,000 clones, with 85% to 90% of them counted one time only. 0.33% of the sample is held by the ten biggest clonotypes. The sequencing here drew on CD4+ or CD8+ T cells sorted from blood, taken in a trial of the OX40 agonist ivuxolimab. These receptors all come from an adult with an advanced solid tumor such as melanoma, head and neck, liver or kidney cancer.

V and J are TRBV2 and TRBJ2-1; D call uncertain. The CDR3 contains 11 residues. The germline V gene encodes CDR1 SNHLY and CDR2 FYNNEI. V dropped 7 bases and J dropped 9 bases, with 10 bases sitting between them. CDR3 amino acids: CASTFYSEQFF. The CDR3 bases are TGTGCCAGCACTTTCTATAGTGAGCAGTTCTTC. Complete variable domain (other parts from reference TRBV2 and TRBJ2-1): EPEVTQTPSHQVTQMGQEVILRCVPISNHLYFYWYRQILGQKVEFLVSFYNNEISEKSEIFDDQFSVERPDGSNFTLKIRSTKLEDSAMYFCASTFYSEQFFGPGTRLTVL.

The chain is built from TRBV6-5 and TRBJ2-7, with a weak D call TRBD2 (5 bases). The ends were cut back, 2 bases at V and 2 bases at J, with 13 bases in the middle. Germline V lookup: CDR1 MNHEY, CDR2 SVGAGI. This CDR3 is built from 15 residues. CDR3 sequence: CASSYSDGLAYEQYF. DNA for the CDR3: TGTGCCAGCAGTTACAGCGACGGACTGGCCTACGAGCAGTACTTC.

The chain combines TRBV7-2 with TRBJ1-5; no definite D call. This CDR3 has 14 residues. The germline CDR1 and CDR2 sequences are SGHTA and FQGNSA. The V and J ends lost 3 bases and 4 bases respectively, with 10 bases between them. The CDR3 protein is CASSLDGKNQPQHF. The CDR3 DNA is TGTGCCAGCAGCTTGGACGGCAAGAATCAGCCCCAGCATTTT.

V gene TRBV7-9 combines with J gene TRBJ1-6, with unresolved D. The CDR3 is made up of 13 amino acids. Trimming pared 7 bases from V and 7 bases from J, leaving 11 bases between. Germline V gene data show CDR1 as SEHNR and CDR2 as FQNEAQ (reference sequence). The CDR3 DNA reads TGTGCCAGCACCCCTTCTGGGAATTCACCCCTCCACTTT. It yields the protein CASTPSGNSPLHF.

The DNA of the CDR3 is TGTGCCAGTAGTCCCCGGGACAGGGCGAACACTGAAGCTTTCTTT. Amino acids: CASSPRDRANTEAFF. J is TRBJ1-1 and V is TRBV19, with 9 positions matching TRBD1. With 5 bases clipped from V and 1 base from J, the junction kept 5 bases outside the gene matches. The CDR3 sequence is 15 residues long. Germline-derived CDR1 and CDR2 are LNHDA and SQIVND (reference sequence). Supplemented by reference TRBV19 and TRBJ1-1, the full variable domain reads DGGITQSPKYLFRKEGQNVTLSCEQNLNHDAMYWYRQDPGQGLRLIYYSQIVNDFQKGDIAEGYSVSREKKESFPLTVTSAQKNPTAFYLCASSPRDRANTEAFFGQGTRLTVV.

The chain uses TRBV27 and TRBJ2-5; D might be TRBD1 or TRBD2, each matching 5 bases. This CDR3 spans 15 amino acids. With 5 bases removed from V and 1 base from J, the gap between germline ends came to 14 bases. The germline CDR1 and CDR2 sequences are MNHEY and SMNVEV (reference sequence). CDR3 loop: CASSIRDGLQETQYF. As DNA, the CDR3 is TGTGCCAGCAGTATCCGGGACGGCCTCCAAGAGACCCAGTACTTC.

This clone has only one observation. V gene TRBV5-1 combines with J gene TRBJ2-1; 15 bases fit TRBD2. Germline V gives CDR1 SGHRS, CDR2 YFSETQ. The CDR3 extends over 16 amino acids. The junction had 7 bases not matched to a gene; V was cut back by 4 bases and J by 8 bases. CDR3 sequence (DNA): TGCGCCAGCAGCAACCGAGGGACTAGCGGGAGGCATGAGCAGTTCTTC. This gives the protein CASSNRGTSGRHEQFF.

The chain joins TRBV2 to TRBJ1-1; D is perhaps TRBD1 (6 bases). The germline V gene has CDR1 SNHLY and CDR2 FYNNEI. The CDR3 is 14 residues long. The ends were cut back, 7 bases at V and 7 bases at J, with 19 bases in the middle. The CDR3 sequence: CASTTWGAASEAFF. The CDR3 nucleotides read TGTGCCAGCACGACCTGGGGGGCCGCGAGTGAAGCTTTCTTT.

This chain links TRBV19 with TRBJ1-2; D not certain. V dropped 9 bases and J dropped 4 bases, with 12 bases sitting between them. Germline V lookup: CDR1 LNHDA, CDR2 SQIVND (reference sequence). The CDR3 spans 12 residues. CDR3 in amino acids: CASRTRRYGYTF. In DNA, the CDR3 is TGTGCCAGCCGCACCCGGCGCTATGGCTACACCTTC.

A single count supports this clone. The rearrangement links TRBV10-2 to TRBJ1-1; no clear D. The V end lost 2 bases, the J end lost 4 bases, and 17 bases lay between the germline ends. This CDR3 contains 16 residues. The V gene's germline CDR1 is WSHSY and CDR2 SAAADI. The CDR3, as DNA: TGCGCCAGCAGTGAGCCAACCGGTTCCCGGGGCACTGAAGCTTTCTTT. The encoded protein is CASSEPTGSRGTEAFF.